This entry concerns a single TCR beta chain. The antigen is unknown. The sample originates from a study of cytomegalovirus exposure and HLA in healthy donors. Looking at the study overall: Unique TCR beta sequences numbering approximately 120 million came from 190 million or so T cells in an earlier analysis. Early on, a data release was issued that held some 85 million unique TCRs from HLA-typed donors. Study-wide points: Most of the TCR beta V segments (in an earlier analysis) were productive either about 87% or about 30% of the time. TRBV6-2, TRBV6-3 and some other V segments were unresolvable in 87-base-pair reads.

With 60 Vbeta and 13 Jbeta primers, the PCR was carried out. Method: immunoSEQ multiplex PCR; TCRdb's copy keeps in-frame clones and lacks some. Of more than 90,000 clones listed, 77% are singletons. CDR1 and CDR2 (germline): LGHNA, YSLEER. Between the trimmed V and J ends, which lost 0 bases and 7 bases, there was a span of 12 bases. The CDR3 totals 15 residues. The V and J genes are TRBV4-3 and TRBJ2-2; weak D call: TRBD2 (7 bases). The TCR originated in a female donor in good health and CMV-seronegative. The specimen sequenced was PBMCs. In nucleotides, the CDR3 is TGCGCCAGCAGCCAAGAAGGGGGGGTCGGCGGGGAGCTGTTTTTT. It translates to CASSQEGGVGGELFF.